The 23 T cell receptor beta chains given below trace back to one sample, sequenced in a study of neurological immune-mediated disorders. TCRdb redid the calling of the 5' RACE reads with MiXCR, one entry per CDR3 protein. This table holds fewer than 60,000 distinct CDR3 sequences, 10% found once. Sequencing used PBMCs. The receptors were sampled from a man in his 70s with HTLV-1-associated myelopathy (HAM/TSP).

This clonotype was recorded many times. The chain recombines TRBV12-3 or TRBV12-4 with TRBJ2-3; a possible D gene is TRBD2 (6 bases). Between the trimmed V and J ends, which lost 7 bases and 4 bases, there was a span of 9 bases. There are 12 residues in the CDR3. DNA for the CDR3: TGTGCCAGCACCACGGGAGCAGATACGCAGTATTTT. It encodes CASTTGADTQYF.

This clonotype was counted ten times or more. V and J are TRBV7-2 and TRBJ2-7, with D possibly being TRBD2 (5 bases). V was clipped by 1 base and J by 6 bases, with 10 bases between them. Germline V gives CDR1 SGHTA, CDR2 FQGNSA. The CDR3 totals 13 residues. CDR3 loop: CASSLEPGIEQYF. CDR3 sequence (DNA): TGTGCCAGCAGCTTAGAACCGGGGATCGAGCAGTACTTC. The variable domain in full, completed from reference TRBV7-2 and TRBJ2-7, reads GAGVSQSPSNKVTEKGKDVELRCDPISGHTALYWYRQSLGQGLEFLIYFQGNSAPDKSGLPSDRFSAERTGGSVSTLTIQRTQQEDSAVYLCASSLEPGIEQYFGPGTRLTVT.

In this sample, this clonotype turned up many times. This rearrangement joins TRBV5-1 to TRBJ2-2; perhaps D is TRBD1 or TRBD2 (5 bases each). V gave up 4 bases and J gave up 4 bases, with 14 bases separating them. Germline V gene data show CDR1 as SGHRS and CDR2 as YFSETQ. The CDR3 has 15 residues. The CDR3 region has the DNA TGCGCCAGCAGCCGAGGGGTTTTAAGCACCGGGGAGCTGTTTTTT. It translates to CASSRGVLSTGELFF.

This clonotype was counted ten times or more. The rearrangement links TRBV7-6 to TRBJ2-1; no definite D call. Germline V gene sequence: CDR1 SGHVS, CDR2 FNYEAQ. This CDR3 has 15 residues. Trimming left V 5 bases short and J 10 bases short, with 21 bases between. The CDR3 spells CASSRAGLAAREQFF. The DNA for the CDR3 is TGTGCCAGCAGCCGCGCTGGCCTCGCAGCACGCGAGCAGTTCTTC.

The V call is TRBV3-1, the J call TRBJ2-1; 11 nucleotides align to TRBD2. Trimming cost V 2 bases and J 5 bases; bases outside gene matches: 2. This CDR3 has 15 amino acids. The germline V gene has CDR1 LGHDT and CDR2 YNNKEL (reference sequence). Here the CDR3 reads CASSQQGLADNEQFF. The CDR3 DNA is TGTGCCAGCAGCCAACAGGGACTAGCGGACAATGAGCAGTTCTTC.

There are many counts of this clonotype. The rearrangement joins TRBV7-9 to TRBJ1-6, with no clear D. From germline, CDR1 is SEHNR and CDR2 FQNEAQ (reference sequence). The CDR3 covers 16 residues. V lost 2 bases and J lost 9, with 17 bases in between. CDR3 loop: CASSLRTSRSGSPLHF. Here the CDR3 DNA reads TGTGCCAGCAGCTTACGGACTTCAAGATCGGGTTCACCCCTCCACTTT. The variable domain in full, with the rest retrieved from reference TRBV7-9 and TRBJ1-6, is DTGVSQNPRHKITKRGQNVTFRCDPISEHNRLYWYRQTLGQGPEFLTYFQNEAQLEKSRLLSDRFSAERPKGSFSTLEIQRTEQGDSAMYLCASSLRTSRSGSPLHFGNGTRLTVT.

This clonotype has at least ten counts. The chain has TRBV3-1 and TRBJ2-3; 9 bases match TRBD2. Germline V gene lookup returns CDR1 LGHDT and CDR2 YNNKEL (reference sequence). V gave up 6 bases and J gave up 4 bases; unmatched junction bases: 17. CDR3 length: 18 amino acids. CDR3 bases: TGTGCCAGCAGACCCAGGATATTAGCGGGAGCGGAGGCAGATACGCAGTATTTT. Translation gives CASRPRILAGAEADTQYF.

This clonotype was seen many times. The chain uses TRBV5-1 and TRBJ2-2; D remains ambiguous. Trimming shortened V by 0 bases and J by 1 base, and 10 bases separated the two germline ends. CDR3 size: 16 residues. Germline lookup yields CDR1 SGHRS and CDR2 YFSETQ. The CDR3 nucleotides read TGCGCCAGCAGCTTGGGTCATCGACAGAACACCGGGGAGCTGTTTTTT. Protein: CASSLGHRQNTGELFF.

This clonotype has a count of ten or more. The chain carries TRBV6-2 or TRBV6-3 and TRBJ2-7; 8 bases align to TRBD1. CDR1 and CDR2 from the germline V gene are MNHEY and SVGEGT. V shed 8 bases, J shed 5 bases, and the junction held 23 bases outside the gene matches. This CDR3 is built from 18 residues. This CDR3 reads CASFLRRAARNRGDEQYF. For the CDR3, the DNA is TGTGCCAGCTTCCTACGGCGCGCGGCTCGGAACAGGGGGGACGAGCAGTACTTC.

This clonotype was recorded many times. CDR3: CASGTGQLNTGELFF. CDR3 nucleotides: TGTGCCAGCGGGACAGGGCAACTGAACACCGGGGAGCTGTTTTTT. V usage is TRBV6-5 and J usage is TRBJ2-2; 9 positions agree with TRBD1. J gave up 1 base and V 8 bases, and 5 bases lay outside the gene matches. This CDR3 is built from 15 residues. Germline V CDR1 and CDR2: MNHEY, SVGAGI.

Sample share makes this clonotype medium-sized. The chain recombines TRBV7-2 with TRBJ2-1; D remains ambiguous. This CDR3 spans 13 amino acids. Trimming took 1 base from V and 10 from J, leaving 11 bases between them. Germline CDR1 is SGHTA and CDR2 is FQGNSA. The CDR3 coding sequence is TGTGCCAGCAGCTTAGTTCCGGTCGGGGAGCAGTTCTTC. It encodes CASSLVPVGEQFF.

This clonotype was counted many times. The chain uses TRBV5-5 and TRBJ2-1; no definite D call. CDR3 length: 15 amino acids. V was clipped by 4 bases and J by 6 bases, with 17 bases between them. Germline V gives CDR1 SGHKS, CDR2 YYEKEE (reference sequence). The DNA of the CDR3 is TGTGCCAGCAGCCCCCAGGCCGGTCAAGTCAATGAGCAGTTCTTC. Translated: CASSPQAGQVNEQFF.

This clonotype was seen repeatedly, ten times or more. The chain has TRBV20-1 and TRBJ1-4, with a possible D match to TRBD1 (6 bases). Germline lookup yields CDR1 DFQATT and CDR2 SNEGSKA (reference sequence). Trimming removed 3 bases at V and 5 bases at J, with 16 bases between. This CDR3 has 15 amino acids. CDR3: CSASRGNRINEKLFF. In DNA, the CDR3 is TGCAGTGCTAGCAGGGGAAACAGGATAAATGAAAAACTGTTTTTT.

This chain links TRBV15 with TRBJ2-5, with no clear D. The CDR3 consists of 17 residues. The V gene lost 0 bases and the J gene lost 0 bases, with 14 bases spanning the gap. Per the germline V gene, CDR1 is LNHNV and CDR2 is YYDKDF (reference sequence). The CDR3 sequence is CATSRDAPGRNQETQYF. CDR3 nucleotides: TGTGCCACCAGCAGAGACGCCCCTGGACGGAACCAAGAGACCCAGTACTTC.

Worth noting for this clonotype: A read error is possible here, since a much larger clone lies one base away. In DNA, the CDR3 is TGCGCCAGCACCTTATCCGGCGGGAGTGGAAGAGAGACCCAGTACTTC. It yields the protein CASTLSGGSGRETQYF. J is TRBJ2-5 and V is TRBV5-1, with 7 bases fitting TRBD2. V shed 6 bases, J shed 4 bases, and the junction held 15 bases outside the gene matches. This CDR3 contains 16 residues. Germline V gene lookup returns CDR1 SGHRS and CDR2 YFSETQ. Based on the CDR3 plus reference TRBV5-1 and TRBJ2-5, the full variable domain is KAGVTQTPRYLIKTRGQQVTLSCSPISGHRSVSWYQQTPGQGLQFLFEYFSETQRNKGNFPGRFSGRQFSNSRSEMNVSTLELGDSALYLCASTLSGGSGRETQYFGPGTRLLVL.

In this sample, this clonotype turned up many times. The V gene is TRBV27, the J gene TRBJ2-7; D is tentatively TRBD1 or TRBD2 (5 bases each). The V gene's germline CDR1 is MNHEY and CDR2 SMNVEV (reference sequence). The CDR3 length is 14 residues. V was clipped by 5 bases and J by 5 bases, with 16 bases between them. The CDR3 DNA follows: TGTGCCAGCAGTGCCTTATCAGGGAGCGACGAGCAGTACTTC. It yields the protein CASSALSGSDEQYF.

This clonotype came up many times. V usage is TRBV20-1 and J usage is TRBJ1-4, with a tentative D call TRBD1 (5 bases). V was clipped by 0 bases and J by 5 bases, with 7 bases between them. Germline assignment: CDR1 DFQATT and CDR2 SNEGSKA (reference sequence). The CDR3 has 13 residues. The CDR3 here is CSARDGGNEKLFF. The CDR3 nucleotides read TGCAGTGCTAGAGATGGGGGGAATGAAAAACTGTTTTTT.

This chain links TRBV20-1 with TRBJ1-2, with a tentative D call TRBD1 (5 bases). Germline-derived CDR1 and CDR2 are DFQATT and SNEGSKA (reference sequence). V shed 6 bases and J shed 1 base, with 15 bases lying between them. The CDR3 is 14 residues long. The CDR3 spells CSAPDRLRNYGYTF. The CDR3 DNA is TGCAGTGCCCCCGACAGACTTCGTAACTATGGCTACACCTTC.

This clonotype was recorded at least ten times. The chain couples TRBV24-1 to TRBJ2-2; perhaps TRBD2 as D (7 bases). The CDR3 covers 17 residues. Trimming removed 2 bases at V and 7 bases at J, with 19 bases between. The germline V gene encodes CDR1 KGHDR and CDR2 SFDVKD. CDR3 residues: CATSDSRAGAFVGELFF. CDR3 DNA sequence: TGTGCCACCAGTGATTCTCGGGCGGGGGCGTTTGTCGGGGAGCTGTTTTTT.

The chain recombines TRBV4-1 with TRBJ2-1, with D hard to call. The CDR3 length is 11 residues. Trimming shortened V by 5 bases and J by 7 bases, and 6 bases separated the two germline ends. Germline assignment: CDR1 MGHRA and CDR2 YSYEKL. The CDR3 is CASSTRNEQFF. The CDR3 DNA reads as TGCGCCAGCAGCACTCGGAATGAGCAGTTCTTC.

To note about this clonotype: The limits of the CDR3 on the DNA are not certain, so only TCRdb's listed CDR3 is given. The chain's CDR3 is CASSFYICSARDPGGYLDTQYF. This chain connects TRBV7-9 to TRBJ2-3; the table's D gene call, TRBD2, was not cross checked with the DNA. The germline V gene encodes CDR1 SEHNR and CDR2 FQNEAQ (reference sequence). The CDR3 totals 22 residues, both ends included.

Ten or more counts support this clonotype. The genes are TRBV12-3 or TRBV12-4 and TRBJ2-7; D ambiguous. V was trimmed by 6 bases and J by 6 bases, leaving 18 bases between them. The CDR3 has 14 amino acids. CDR3: CASRSLVSPSEQYF. CDR3 nucleotide sequence: TGTGCCAGCAGAAGCCTTGTCAGTCCCTCCGAGCAGTACTTC.

This clonotype was recorded at least ten times. This chain links TRBV5-1 with TRBJ2-7; D gene unclear. The CDR3 consists of 13 residues. Germline CDR1 is SGHRS and CDR2 is YFSETQ. V was cut by 2 bases and J by 2 bases, with 8 bases left in between. The CDR3 nucleotides read TGCGCCAGCAGCTTAGGAGACCCCTACGAGCAGTACTTC. It encodes CASSLGDPYEQYF.